This T cell receptor (beta chain) was recovered during a study of cytomegalovirus exposure and HLA in healthy donors. Study information: Drawn from HLA-typed donors, approximately 85 million unique TCRs were held in an early data release.

The study ran its PCR with 60 Vbeta and 13 Jbeta primers. Repertoires were generated with immunoSEQ multiplex PCR, while TCRdb's copy carries only in-frame clones and drops some. Seen here are about 95,000 clones, approximately 72% observed once, and the top ten hold roughly 3.9%. Among the donors, all were healthy bone marrow donors. Study-wide findings and caveats: An analysis that came later showed most CMV-associated TCR beta chains appearing HLA-restricted.

A word on this clone: The antigen is not known.

The specimen sequenced was PBMCs. The TCR comes from a woman between 40 and 50 years old in good health and CMV-seropositive.

CDR3 in DNA: TGTGCCAGCAGCTCGGACAGGGACCCTCCTAACACTGAAGCTTTCTTT. It is translated as CASSSDRDPPNTEAFF. This chain links TRBV13 with TRBJ1-1; 8 bases are shared with TRBD1. This CDR3 spans 16 amino acids. The J segment lost 2 bases and the V segment lost 4 bases, leaving 9 bases of the junction unmatched. The germline gives CDR1 PRHDT, CDR2 FYEKMQ (reference sequence). The full variable domain, its missing parts supplied by reference TRBV13 and TRBJ1-1, is AAGVIQSPRHLIKEKRETATLKCYPIPRHDTVYWYQQGPGQDPQFLISFYEKMQSDKGSIPDRFSAQQFSDYHSELNMSSLELGDSALYFCASSSDRDPPNTEAFFGQGTRLTVV.